These 20 T cell receptor beta chains share one sample of origin, sequenced in a study of cytomegalovirus exposure and HLA in healthy donors. Both 60 Vbeta primers and 13 Jbeta primers went into the PCR. Measured with immunoSEQ multiplex PCR; TCRdb has only the in-frame clones, and not every one. The sample gives about 170,000 clones, roughly 84% of which show up once; more than 2% is in the top ten. Specimen: PBMCs. The receptors come from a man aged 18 to 30 in good health and CMV-seropositive.

The chain couples TRBV9 to TRBJ1-5; D possibly corresponds to TRBD1 (6 bases). The CDR3 runs to 16 residues. Looked up from germline, CDR1 is SGDLS and CDR2 is YYNGEE. Trimming took off 0 bases at V and 3 bases at J, with 13 bases between the two ends. CDR3 coding DNA: TGTGCCAGCAGCGTAGGCCTACAGGGTCCCAATCAGCCCCAGCATTTT. Protein sequence: CASSVGLQGPNQPQHF.

The chain carries TRBV5-6 and TRBJ1-6; D call uncertain. CDR3 length: 15 residues. Germline assignment: CDR1 SGHDT and CDR2 YYEEEE. The V end lost 4 bases, the J end lost 8 bases, and 16 bases lay between the germline ends. The CDR3 bases are TGTGCCAGCAGCGCGGTCAGCGGGCAGCATTCACCCCTCCACTTT. Translating it yields CASSAVSGQHSPLHF. Filled out from reference TRBV5-6 and TRBJ1-6, the complete variable domain reads DAGVTQSPTHLIKTRGQQVTLRCSPKSGHDTVSWYQQALGQGPQFIFQYYEEEERQRGNFPDRFSGHQFPNYSSELNVNALLLGDSALYLCASSAVSGQHSPLHFGNGTRLTVT.

The J gene is TRBJ2-7, the V gene TRBV23-1; 7 nucleotides align to TRBD1. TRBV23-1 belongs to the ORF category, with a function that is uncertain. The CDR3 runs 17 residues. V trimming: 2 bases; J trimming: 2 bases; junction bases outside the gene matches: 12. The CDR3 is CASSQVRCGQAPYEQYF. The CDR3 bases are TGCGCCAGCAGTCAAGTTCGATGCGGACAGGCCCCCTACGAGCAGTACTTC.

This clone appeared a single time. This sequence joins TRBV14 and TRBJ2-3; no clear D gene. Germline assignment: CDR1 SGHDN and CDR2 FVKESK. V dropped 4 bases and J dropped 6 bases, with 14 bases sitting between them. The CDR3 loop spans 14 amino acids. The DNA of the CDR3 is TGTGCCAGCAGCCGAGGCCAACTTGCCGATACGCAGTATTTT. Amino acid sequence: CASSRGQLADTQYF.

The chain links TRBV14 to TRBJ2-7; TRBD1 agrees at 11 bases. After removal of 2 bases from V and 5 bases from J, the junction contained 8 bases not matched to a gene. The CDR3 loop spans 16 amino acids. Per germline, CDR1 SGHDN and CDR2 FVKESK. CDR3 protein: CASSQTGTGGFNEQYF. The CDR3 DNA reads as TGTGCCAGCAGCCAAACCGGGACAGGGGGTTTTAACGAGCAGTACTTC.

The gene calls are TRBV6-5 and TRBJ2-2, with TRBD1 matching 8 bases. The CDR3 has 13 residues. The ends lost 5 bases at V and 7 bases at J; junction bases unmatched: 3. Germline lookup yields CDR1 MNHEY and CDR2 SVGAGI. The CDR3 region is CASSNRGVGELFF. The CDR3 DNA sequence: TGTGCCAGCAGTAACAGGGGGGTCGGGGAGCTGTTTTTT.

Only a few counts were recorded for this clone. The chain employs TRBV27 and TRBJ2-5; 9 bases match TRBD1. Per the germline V gene, CDR1 is MNHEY and CDR2 is SMNVEV (reference sequence). Unmatched junction bases numbered 10, after V lost 3 bases and J lost 5 bases. CDR3 length equals 16 residues. This CDR3 is CASSFGFADRGETQYF. CDR3 sequence (DNA): TGTGCCAGCAGTTTCGGTTTCGCCGACAGGGGGGAGACCCAGTACTTC.

The chain employs TRBV19 and TRBJ2-7, with D perhaps matching TRBD1 (6 bases). V was cut by 5 bases and J by 2 bases, with 16 bases left in between. Germline CDR1 is LNHDA and CDR2 is SQIVND (reference sequence). This CDR3 comprises 15 residues. The CDR3 region is CASSVPGTPTYEQYF. The CDR3 region has the DNA TGTGCCAGTAGTGTTCCCGGGACACCCACCTACGAGCAGTACTTC.

CDR3 DNA: TGTGCCAGTAGTGGGGCCGAGTCCTACGAGCAGTACTTC. Translating it yields CASSGAESYEQYF. The chain carries TRBV19 and TRBJ2-7, with D maybe TRBD1 (5 bases). CDR1 is LNHDA and CDR2 is SQIVND in the germline V gene (reference sequence). CDR3 length: 13 residues. V shed 5 bases and J shed 1 base, with 9 bases lying between them.

The chain combines TRBV11-2 with TRBJ2-7; 11 bases are a match to TRBD2. This CDR3 contains 16 residues. V gave up 0 bases and J gave up 0 bases; unmatched junction bases: 1. Looked up from germline, CDR1 is SGHAT and CDR2 is FQNNGV. CDR3 bases: TGTGCCAGCAGCTTAGAGGGACTAGCGGTCTCCTACGAGCAGTACTTC. It specifies CASSLEGLAVSYEQYF.

The chain uses TRBV4-1 and TRBJ1-6; TRBD1 might be the D (5 bases). The CDR3 loop spans 15 amino acids. Trimming left V 1 base short and J 10 bases short, with 14 bases between. Germline V gene sequence: CDR1 MGHRA, CDR2 YSYEKL. In DNA, the CDR3 is TGCGCCAGCAGCCAAGTCAGGATCGGGGGGTCACCCCTCCACTTT. It is translated as CASSQVRIGGSPLHF.

The gene calls are TRBV30 and TRBJ1-2, with a possible D match to TRBD1 (6 bases). Per the germline V gene, CDR1 is GTSNPN and CDR2 is SVGIG (reference sequence). The CDR3 is made up of 13 amino acids. V was cut by 5 bases and J by 8 bases, with 18 bases left in between. CDR3 nucleotides: TGTGCCTGGTCCCCTACAGGGACGGGCGGCTACACCTTC. Its protein product is CAWSPTGTGGYTF.

On this clone: Other nucleotide sequences from this sample produce the same CDR3. The rearrangement uses TRBV9 and TRBJ1-3, with 10 bases lining up with TRBD1. There are 17 residues in the CDR3. Germline assignment: CDR1 SGDLS and CDR2 YYNGEE. V lost 4 bases and J lost 0; bases outside the gene matches: 7. The CDR3: CASSLGTGASSGNTIYF. In DNA, the CDR3 is TGTGCCAGCAGCCTCGGGACAGGGGCTAGCTCTGGAAACACCATATATTTT.

The genes are TRBV7-9 and TRBJ2-1; 16 bases fit TRBD2. The CDR3 loop spans 16 amino acids. Germline V gene lookup returns CDR1 SEHNR and CDR2 FQNEAQ (reference sequence). The V and J ends lost 5 bases and 12 bases, in that order; junction bases with no gene match: 10. The CDR3 DNA sequence: TGTGCCAGCAGCGCCGACGGGACTAGCGGGGGGGCGGCGCAGTTCTTC. Its protein product is CASSADGTSGGAAQFF.

The chain recombines TRBV11-2 with TRBJ2-7; D is unresolved. Germline V lookup: CDR1 SGHAT, CDR2 FQNNGV. The CDR3 spans 15 residues. V lost 5 bases to trimming and J lost 0 bases, with 14 bases between them. The CDR3 coding sequence is TGTGCCAGCAGCATAACCAGGCAAAACTCCTACGAGCAGTACTTC. Translated, it gives CASSITRQNSYEQYF.

This clone was detected once. The genes are TRBV14 and TRBJ2-2; TRBD2 aligns across 8 bases. With V trimmed by 0 bases and J by 4 bases, 10 bases remained unmatched. The CDR3 runs 18 residues. Germline values: CDR1 SGHDN, CDR2 FVKESK. The CDR3 coding sequence is TGTGCCAGCAGCCAAGATATAGCGCGGGGGGAGTCCACCGGGGAGCTGTTTTTT. Protein: CASSQDIARGESTGELFF.

This clone was counted once. This rearrangement joins TRBV11-2 to TRBJ1-2; D is unresolved. CDR3 length: 13 residues. Germline CDR1 is SGHAT and CDR2 is FQNNGV. The V end was cut by 5 bases, the J end by 6 bases, with 13 bases between. The DNA for the CDR3 is TGTGCCAGCAGCCCGGGGATATTTGATGGCTACACCTTC. As protein: CASSPGIFDGYTF. Full variable domain (rest looked up from reference TRBV11-2 and TRBJ1-2): EAGVAQSPRYKIIEKRQSVAFWCNPISGHATLYWYQQILGQGPKLLIQFQNNGVVDDSQLPKDRFSAERLKGVDSTLKIQPAKLEDSAVYLCASSPGIFDGYTFGSGTRLTVV.

V usage is TRBV2 and J usage is TRBJ1-1; weak D call: TRBD1 (6 bases). CDR3 size: 14 residues. Per the germline V gene, CDR1 is SNHLY and CDR2 is FYNNEI. V dropped 6 bases and J dropped 4 bases, with 15 bases sitting between them. CDR3 nucleotides: TGTGCCAGCAGCCAAGCTGACAGGAGCACTGAAGCTTTCTTT. It encodes CASSQADRSTEAFF.

The V gene is TRBV7-2, the J gene TRBJ2-1; 12 bases are a match to TRBD2. CDR3 size: 16 residues. V gave up 5 bases and J gave up 11 bases; unmatched junction bases: 13. Germline CDR1 reads SGHTA; CDR2 reads FQGNSA. Here the CDR3 DNA reads TGTGCCAGCAGCCCGCGACTAGCGGGGGCCTCTAATCAGCAGTTCTTC. Its protein is CASSPRLAGASNQQFF.

The chain combines TRBV7-2 with TRBJ2-7; 8 positions agree with TRBD2. V trimming: 6 bases; J trimming: 2 bases; junction bases outside the gene matches: 6. The germline gives CDR1 SGHTA, CDR2 FQGNSA. This CDR3 is built from 14 residues. The CDR3 nucleotides are TGTGCCAGCAGTCGAACGGGGGGGCCCTACGAGCAGTACTTC. It encodes CASSRTGGPYEQYF.